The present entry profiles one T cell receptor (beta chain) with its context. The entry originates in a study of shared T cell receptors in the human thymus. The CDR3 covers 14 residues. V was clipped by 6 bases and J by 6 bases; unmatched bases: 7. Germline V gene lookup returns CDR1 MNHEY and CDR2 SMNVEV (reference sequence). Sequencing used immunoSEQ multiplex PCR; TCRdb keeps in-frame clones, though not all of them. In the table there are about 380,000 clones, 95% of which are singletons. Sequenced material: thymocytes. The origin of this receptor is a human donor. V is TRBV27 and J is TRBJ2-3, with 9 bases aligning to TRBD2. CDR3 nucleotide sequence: TGTGCCAGCAGGAGCGGGAGGTCACTGGATACGCAGTATTTT. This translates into CASRSGRSLDTQYF.